This TCR beta chain appears in the sequencing data of a study of T-cell memory formation after mild COVID-19. About the research overall: The TCR clusters were mostly specific to one donor. General study points: Certain responding clones were present in pre-infection memory, suggesting participation of cross-reactive memory. Whereas later expanders leaned CD4+, clones contracting day 15 to 85 showed a balanced CD4/CD8 makeup. Confirmation was lacking for SARS-CoV-2 specificity of second-wave clones that peaked on day 37.

TCRdb itself ran the 5' RACE reads through MiXCR, one entry per CDR3 protein. The table has 250,000 to 400,000 distinct CDR3 sequences, 14% seen once. Comments on this clonotype: What it binds is not known.

V shed 0 bases and J shed 7 bases, with 7 bases lying between them. From germline, CDR1 is SGHTA and CDR2 FQGNSA. The CDR3 extends over 13 amino acids. The source is a man younger than 30 who had mild COVID-19 (a few samples of this study predate the infection). Cell type and time point are not known. V and J are TRBV7-2 and TRBJ1-5; the D is unclear. The sequenced sample consisted of PBMCs or a T cell subset sorted from them (not recorded which). The CDR3 DNA is TGTGCCAGCAGCTTAGCCCTGGAACAGCCCCAGCATTTT. Amino acids: CASSLALEQPQHF.